The clone carrying this T cell receptor (beta chain) was detected only a few times. Its specificity is unknown. The CDR3 has 15 residues. Germline V gene sequence: CDR1 MGHRA, CDR2 YSYEKL. Deletions cut 6 bases from V and 0 bases from J, with 12 bases between. This sample is part of a study of T-cell memory formation after mild COVID-19. Study-level findings and limits: Proof of SARS-CoV-2 specificity was absent for the second-wave clones that crested on day 37. Shrinking CD4+ clones resided mostly in CM and EM, and CD8+ ones in EMRA.

MiXCR, run by TCRdb on the 5' RACE reads, gives a single entry per CDR3 protein. This table holds approximately 400,000 distinct CDR3 sequences, 15% to 20% found once. The V call is TRBV4-1, the J call TRBJ1-5; D remains unclear. The receptor was isolated from a man younger than 35 who had mild COVID-19 (a few samples of this study predate the infection). Cell type and time point are not known. Sequencing was done on a sample of PBMCs or a T cell subset sorted from them (not recorded which). CDR3 sequence reads: CASRVVVISNQPQHF. The CDR3 DNA sequence: TGCGCCAGCAGGGTCGTGGTAATTAGCAATCAGCCCCAGCATTTT.